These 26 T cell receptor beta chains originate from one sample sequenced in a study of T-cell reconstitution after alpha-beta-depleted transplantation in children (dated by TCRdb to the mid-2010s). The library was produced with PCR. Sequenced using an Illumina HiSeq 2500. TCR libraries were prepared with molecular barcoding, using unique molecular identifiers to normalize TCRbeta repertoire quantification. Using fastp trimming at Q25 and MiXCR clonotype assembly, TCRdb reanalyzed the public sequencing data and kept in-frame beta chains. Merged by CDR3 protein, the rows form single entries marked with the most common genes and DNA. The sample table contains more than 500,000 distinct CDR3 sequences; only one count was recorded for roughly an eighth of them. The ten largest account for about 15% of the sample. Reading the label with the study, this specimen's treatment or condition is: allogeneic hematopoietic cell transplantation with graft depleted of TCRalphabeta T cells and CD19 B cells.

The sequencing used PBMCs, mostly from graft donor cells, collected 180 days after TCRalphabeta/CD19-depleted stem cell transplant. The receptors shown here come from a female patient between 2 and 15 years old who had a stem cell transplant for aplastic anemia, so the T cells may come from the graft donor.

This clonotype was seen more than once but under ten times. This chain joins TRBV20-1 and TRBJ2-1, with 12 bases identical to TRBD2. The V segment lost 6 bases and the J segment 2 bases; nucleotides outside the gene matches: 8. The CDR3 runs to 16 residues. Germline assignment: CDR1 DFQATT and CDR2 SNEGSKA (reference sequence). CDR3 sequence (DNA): TGCAGTGCCGCCTGGACTAGCGGGATTACCTACAATGAGCAGTTCTTC. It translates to CSAAWTSGITYNEQFF.

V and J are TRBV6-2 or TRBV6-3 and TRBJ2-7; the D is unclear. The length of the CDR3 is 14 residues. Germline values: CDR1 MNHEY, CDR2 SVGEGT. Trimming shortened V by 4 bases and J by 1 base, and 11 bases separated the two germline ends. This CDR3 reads CASSFRMRSYEQYV. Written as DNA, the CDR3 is TGTGCCAGCAGTTTCAGGATGAGATCCTACGAGCAGTACGTC.

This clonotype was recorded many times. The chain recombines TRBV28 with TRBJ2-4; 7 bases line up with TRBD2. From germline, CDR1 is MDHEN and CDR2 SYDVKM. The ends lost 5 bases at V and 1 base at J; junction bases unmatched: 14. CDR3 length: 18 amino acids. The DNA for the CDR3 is TGTGCCAGCAGTCTACCCGGGGGGACCGAAGGGGCCAAAAACATTCAGTACTTC. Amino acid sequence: CASSLPGGTEGAKNIQYF.

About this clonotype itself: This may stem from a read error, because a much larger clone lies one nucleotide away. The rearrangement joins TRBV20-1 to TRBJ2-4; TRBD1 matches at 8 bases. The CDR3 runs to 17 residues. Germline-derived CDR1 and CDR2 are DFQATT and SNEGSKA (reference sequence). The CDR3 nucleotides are TGCTGTGCTAGCCCACCAGCAGGGGGCTTTGGCAAAAACATTCAGTACTTC. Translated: CCASPPAGGFGKNIQYF.

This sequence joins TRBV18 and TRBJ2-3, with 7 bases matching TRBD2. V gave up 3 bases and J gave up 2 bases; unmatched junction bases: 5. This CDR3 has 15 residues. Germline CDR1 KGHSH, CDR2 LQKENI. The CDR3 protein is CASSPLGGFTDTQYF. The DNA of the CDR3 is TGTGCCAGCTCACCTCTGGGGGGGTTCACAGATACGCAGTATTTT.

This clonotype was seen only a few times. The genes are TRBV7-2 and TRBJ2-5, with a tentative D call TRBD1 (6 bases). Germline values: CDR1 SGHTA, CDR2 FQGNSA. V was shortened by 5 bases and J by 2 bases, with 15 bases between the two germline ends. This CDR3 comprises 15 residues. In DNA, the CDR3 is TGTGCCAGCAGCAACCGGGACATCTTACAAGAGACCCAGTACTTC. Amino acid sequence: CASSNRDILQETQYF.

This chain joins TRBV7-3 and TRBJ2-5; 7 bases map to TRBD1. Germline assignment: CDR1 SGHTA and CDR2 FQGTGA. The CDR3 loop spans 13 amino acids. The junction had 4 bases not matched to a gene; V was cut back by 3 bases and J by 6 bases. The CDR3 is CASSFKGAKTQYF. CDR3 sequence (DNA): TGTGCCAGCAGCTTCAAGGGGGCGAAGACCCAGTACTTC.

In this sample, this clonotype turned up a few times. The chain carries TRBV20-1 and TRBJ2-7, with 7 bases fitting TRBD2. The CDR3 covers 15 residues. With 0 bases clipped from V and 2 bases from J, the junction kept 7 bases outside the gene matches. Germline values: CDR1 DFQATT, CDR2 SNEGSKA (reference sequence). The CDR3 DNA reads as TGCAGTGCTAGAGATGACGGCGGGAGCCCCTACGAGCAGTACTTC. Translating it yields CSARDDGGSPYEQYF.

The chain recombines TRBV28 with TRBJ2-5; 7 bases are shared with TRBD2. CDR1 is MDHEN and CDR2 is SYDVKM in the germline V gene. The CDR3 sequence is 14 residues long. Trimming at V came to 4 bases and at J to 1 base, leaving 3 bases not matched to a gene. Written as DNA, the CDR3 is TGTGCCAGCAGTTGGGTAGCGGGCCAAGAGACCCAGTACTTC. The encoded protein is CASSWVAGQETQYF.

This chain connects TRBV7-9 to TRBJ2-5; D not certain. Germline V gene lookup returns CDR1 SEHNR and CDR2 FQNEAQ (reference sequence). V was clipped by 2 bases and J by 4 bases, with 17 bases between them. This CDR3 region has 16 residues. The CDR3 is CASSLPVGISRETQYF. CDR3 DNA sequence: TGTGCCAGCAGCTTACCCGTGGGTATTTCGAGAGAGACCCAGTACTTC.

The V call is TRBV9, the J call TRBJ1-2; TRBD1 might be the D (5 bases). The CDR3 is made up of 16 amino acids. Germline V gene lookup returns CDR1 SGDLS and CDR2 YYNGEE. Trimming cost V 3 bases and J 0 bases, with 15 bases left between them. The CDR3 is CASSEGPRNPNYGYTF. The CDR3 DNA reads TGTGCCAGCAGCGAGGGACCGCGGAACCCTAACTATGGCTACACCTTC. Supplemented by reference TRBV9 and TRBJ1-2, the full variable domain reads DSGVTQTPKHLITATGQRVTLRCSPRSGDLSVYWYQQSLDQGLQFLIQYYNGEERAKGNILERFSAQQFPDLHSELNLSSLELGDSALYFCASSEGPRNPNYGYTFGSGTRLTVV.

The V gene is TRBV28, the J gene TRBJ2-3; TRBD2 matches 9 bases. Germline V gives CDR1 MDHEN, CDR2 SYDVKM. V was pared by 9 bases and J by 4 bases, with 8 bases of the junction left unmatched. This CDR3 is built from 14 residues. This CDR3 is CASYSGSRPDTQYF. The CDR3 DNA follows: TGTGCCAGTTATAGCGGGAGCCGCCCAGATACGCAGTATTTT.

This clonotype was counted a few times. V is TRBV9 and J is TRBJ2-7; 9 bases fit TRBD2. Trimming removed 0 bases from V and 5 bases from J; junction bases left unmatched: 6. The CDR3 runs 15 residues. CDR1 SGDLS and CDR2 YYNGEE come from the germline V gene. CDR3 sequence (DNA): TGTGCCAGCAGCGTAGTTGGGACTAGCTCGCACGAGCAGTACTTC. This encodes CASSVVGTSSHEQYF.

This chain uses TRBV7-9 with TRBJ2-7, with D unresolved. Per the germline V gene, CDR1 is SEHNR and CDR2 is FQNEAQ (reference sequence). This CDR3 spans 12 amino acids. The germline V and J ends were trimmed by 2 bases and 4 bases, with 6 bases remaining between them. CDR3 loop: CASSLIAYEQYF. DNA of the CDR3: TGTGCCAGCAGCTTAATAGCTTACGAGCAGTACTTC.

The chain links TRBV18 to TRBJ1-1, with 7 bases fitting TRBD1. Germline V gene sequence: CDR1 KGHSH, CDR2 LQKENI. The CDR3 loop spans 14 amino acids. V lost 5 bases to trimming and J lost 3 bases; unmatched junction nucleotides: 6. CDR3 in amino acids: CASSSQGFYTEAFF. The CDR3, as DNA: TGTGCCAGCTCATCACAGGGGTTTTACACTGAAGCTTTCTTT.

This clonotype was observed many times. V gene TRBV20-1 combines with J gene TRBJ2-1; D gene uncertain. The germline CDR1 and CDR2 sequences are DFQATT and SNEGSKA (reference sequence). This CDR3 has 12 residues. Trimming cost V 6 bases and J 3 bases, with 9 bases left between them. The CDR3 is CSARRDYNEQFF. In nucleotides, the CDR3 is TGCAGTGCCCGGAGAGACTACAATGAGCAGTTCTTC.

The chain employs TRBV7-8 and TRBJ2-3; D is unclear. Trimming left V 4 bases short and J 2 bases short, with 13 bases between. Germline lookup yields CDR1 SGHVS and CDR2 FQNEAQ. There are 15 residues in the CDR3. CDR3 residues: CASSSPSAYTDTQYF. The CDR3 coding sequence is TGTGCCAGCAGCTCCCCCAGCGCCTACACAGATACGCAGTATTTT.

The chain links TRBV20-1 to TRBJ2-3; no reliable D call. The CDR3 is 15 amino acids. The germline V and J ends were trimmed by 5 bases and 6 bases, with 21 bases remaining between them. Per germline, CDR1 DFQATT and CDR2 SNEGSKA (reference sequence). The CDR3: CSAPQGRTTMDTQYF. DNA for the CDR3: TGCAGTGCTCCCCAAGGACGGACGACGATGGATACGCAGTATTTT.

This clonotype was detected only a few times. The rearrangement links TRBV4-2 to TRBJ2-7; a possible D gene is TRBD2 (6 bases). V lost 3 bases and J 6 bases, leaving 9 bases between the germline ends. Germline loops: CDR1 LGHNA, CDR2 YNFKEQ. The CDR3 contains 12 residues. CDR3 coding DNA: TGTGCCAGCAGCCAGACCGGGGGCGAGCAGTACTTC. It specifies CASSQTGGEQYF.

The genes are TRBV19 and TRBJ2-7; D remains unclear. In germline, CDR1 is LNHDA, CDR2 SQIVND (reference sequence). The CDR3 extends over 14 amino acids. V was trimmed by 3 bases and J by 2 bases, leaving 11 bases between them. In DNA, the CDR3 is TGTGCCAGTAGTATGCGGCTCGGCCCCTACGAGCAGTACGTC. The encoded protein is CASSMRLGPYEQYV.

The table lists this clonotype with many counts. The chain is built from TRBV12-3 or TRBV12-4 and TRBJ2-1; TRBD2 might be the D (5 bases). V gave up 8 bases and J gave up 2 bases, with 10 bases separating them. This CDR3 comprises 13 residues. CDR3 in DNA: TGTGCCAGCGGCGTGGAGGCCTACAATGAGCAGTTCTTC. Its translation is CASGVEAYNEQFF.

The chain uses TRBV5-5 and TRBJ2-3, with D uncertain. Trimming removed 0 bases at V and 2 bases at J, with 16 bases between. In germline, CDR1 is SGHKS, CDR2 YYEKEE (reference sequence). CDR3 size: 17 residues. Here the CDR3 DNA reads TGTGCCAGCAGCTTGGAGGCGAAAATGCTCATCACAGATACGCAGTATTTT. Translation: CASSLEAKMLITDTQYF.

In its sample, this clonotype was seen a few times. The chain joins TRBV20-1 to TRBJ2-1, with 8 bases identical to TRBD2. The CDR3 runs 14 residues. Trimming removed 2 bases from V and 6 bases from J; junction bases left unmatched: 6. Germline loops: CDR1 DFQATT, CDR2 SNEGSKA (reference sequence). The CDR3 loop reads CSARISGIVNEQFF. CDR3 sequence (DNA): TGCAGTGCTAGAATTAGCGGGATAGTCAATGAGCAGTTCTTC.

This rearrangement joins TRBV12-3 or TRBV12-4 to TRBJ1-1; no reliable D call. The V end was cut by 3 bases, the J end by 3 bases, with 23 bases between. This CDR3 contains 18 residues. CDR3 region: CASSLKFPGLFRDTEAFF. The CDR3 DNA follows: TGTGCCAGCAGTTTGAAGTTCCCTGGTCTATTCCGAGACACTGAAGCTTTCTTT.

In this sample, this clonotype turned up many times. CDR3 residues: CAIGASSYNEQFF. As DNA, the CDR3 is TGTGCCATCGGGGCGAGCTCCTACAATGAGCAGTTCTTC. This chain joins TRBV10-3 and TRBJ2-1; tentatively, D is TRBD1 (5 bases). The V and J ends lost 8 bases and 0 bases respectively, with 8 bases between them. The CDR3 loop spans 13 amino acids. In germline, CDR1 is ENHRY, CDR2 SYGVKD.

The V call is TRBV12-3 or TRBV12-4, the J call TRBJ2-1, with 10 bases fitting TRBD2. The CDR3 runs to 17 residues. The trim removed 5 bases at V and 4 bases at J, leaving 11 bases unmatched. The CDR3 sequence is CASSPGTSARLYNEQFF. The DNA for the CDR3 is TGTGCCAGCAGTCCGGGGACTAGCGCACGCTTATACAATGAGCAGTTCTTC.